What follows are 30 T cell receptor beta chains derived from one specimen sequenced in a study of tumor and adjacent non-tumor tissue in lung cancer. This sample's RNA came from whole unsorted tissue. The normal lung tissue was taken more than 3 cm from the tumor edge. TCRbeta libraries were built with three rounds of nested PCR, modified from ARM-PCR. TCRdb ran MiXCR on the multiplex PCR reads and lists one entry per CDR3 protein. The sample has 50,000 or so distinct CDR3 sequences; just under 75% are singletons. Sequencing input: distant non-tumor lung tissue. Receptors originate from a woman in her sixties or seventies with non-small cell lung cancer.

This clonotype is judged medium-sized. This rearrangement joins TRBV11-2 to TRBJ1-2; D remains ambiguous. Trimming pared 5 bases from V and 0 bases from J, leaving 7 bases between. Germline V gene data show CDR1 as SGHAT and CDR2 as FQNNGV. This CDR3 has 13 residues. This chain's CDR3 is CASSPQPNYGYTF. The CDR3 DNA reads TGTGCCAGCAGCCCCCAGCCTAACTATGGCTACACCTTC.

This clonotype was counted at least ten times. The chain carries TRBV20-1 and TRBJ2-1; 9 nucleotides line up with TRBD1. Germline CDR1 DFQATT, CDR2 SNEGSKA (reference sequence). V shed 3 bases and J 8 bases; nucleotides not matched to a gene: 11. The CDR3 has 15 residues. The chain's CDR3 is CSASWPGQGGDEQFF. In DNA form, the CDR3 reads TGCAGTGCTAGTTGGCCGGGACAGGGTGGCGATGAGCAGTTCTTC.

This clonotype was recorded once. Compared with germline, one end of the junction differs, possibly owing to a read error. The chain recombines TRBV4-2 with TRBJ1-2; D possibly corresponds to TRBD1 (5 bases). Germline V gene sequence: CDR1 LGHNA, CDR2 YNFKEQ. This CDR3 is 13 amino acids long. The CDR3 region is CASSQNIGAGYNF. The DNA of the CDR3 is TGTGCCAGCAGCCAAAATATCGGGGCTGGCTACAACTTC.

This clonotype was counted many times. The chain uses TRBV6-6 and TRBJ2-3; 10 positions match TRBD1. Germline V CDR1 and CDR2: MNHNY, SVGAGI (reference sequence). The J segment lost 5 bases and the V segment lost 8 bases, leaving 1 base of the junction unmatched. The CDR3 runs 12 residues. CDR3 in DNA: TGTGCCAGCGACAGGGGGCAAGATACGCAGTATTTT. This translates into CASDRGQDTQYF.

This rearrangement joins TRBV4-3 to TRBJ2-1; D gene unclear. V dropped 10 bases and J dropped 5 bases, with 21 bases sitting between them. Germline CDR1 is LGHNA and CDR2 is YSLEER. The CDR3 is 15 residues long. The CDR3 bases are TGCGCCAACGGCTCCTCCGGGTCGTCCGACAATGAGCAGTTCTTC. As protein: CANGSSGSSDNEQFF.

As to this clonotype: At one of its ends the junction is not consistent with the germline gene, which may arise from a read error. J is TRBJ2-7 and V is TRBV10-3; a weak D match, TRBD1 (6 bases). The CDR3 is 15 amino acids. Germline V gene lookup returns CDR1 ENHRY and CDR2 SYGVKD. The CDR3 spells CAISEGTSGVYEHYF. The CDR3 DNA follows: TGTGCCATCAGTGAGGGGACAAGCGGTGTCTACGAGCACTACTTC.

Concerning this clonotype itself: A read error may explain this, as a much larger clone is one base away. The chain carries TRBV4-1 and TRBJ2-4; TRBD2 matches at 14 bases. The germline V gene encodes CDR1 MGHRA and CDR2 YSYEKL. This CDR3 has 18 amino acids. CDR3 region: CTSSPGLAGGHSKNIQYF. In DNA, the CDR3 is TGCACCAGCAGCCCCGGACTAGCGGGAGGCCATTCCAAAAACATTCAGTACTTC.

A remark on this clonotype: Mismatch with germline at one junction end may stem from a read error. The chain is built from TRBV4-3 and TRBJ2-1; 14 bases fit TRBD2. CDR3 size: 19 residues. Germline loops: CDR1 LGHNA, CDR2 YSLEER. The DNA of the CDR3 is TGTGCCTGTAGCCAGTATGGGACTAGCGGGAGTATAGCCTACAATGAGCAGTTCTTC. It yields the protein CACSQYGTSGSIAYNEQFF.

This chain connects TRBV6-2 or TRBV6-3 to TRBJ2-3; 7 bases align to TRBD1. Germline CDR1 MNHEY, CDR2 SVGEGT. The V and J ends lost 9 bases and 8 bases, in that order; junction bases with no gene match: 14. This CDR3 contains 14 residues. CDR3 loop: CASKRTGPTCTQYF. For the CDR3, the DNA is TGTGCCAGTAAGCGGACAGGTCCTACATGTACGCAGTATTTT.

This chain links TRBV6-2 or TRBV6-3 with TRBJ2-7; TRBD2 is a possible D gene (6 bases). V was pared by 5 bases and J by 7 bases, with 24 bases between. The CDR3 is made up of 16 amino acids. Looked up from germline, CDR1 is MNHEY and CDR2 is SVGEGT. The DNA of the CDR3 is TGTGCCAGCAGTCCGTTTCCCGGGAGCCCCCCAAGAGAGCAGTACTTC. It codes for CASSPFPGSPPREQYF.

A word on this clonotype: One end of the junction varies from germline; a read error may be responsible. The CDR3 DNA is TGTTCCAGCAGTTTGGGTACGGGAACCTACGAGCAGTACTTC. Amino acid sequence: CSSSLGTGTYEQYF. J is TRBJ2-7 and V is TRBV11-3; TRBD2 is a possible D gene (5 bases). CDR3 length: 14 residues. Germline-derived CDR1 and CDR2 are SGHNT and YENEEA.

In this sample, this clonotype turned up many times. This CDR3 is CASSLMGQNYGYTF. The CDR3 nucleotides read TGTGCCAGCAGCTTAATGGGGCAGAACTATGGCTACACCTTC. The V and J genes are TRBV13 and TRBJ1-2; possible D gene TRBD1, 5 bases. This CDR3 is 14 amino acids long. Trimming removed 2 bases at V and 2 bases at J, with 9 bases between. Germline-derived CDR1 and CDR2 are PRHDT and FYEKMQ (reference sequence).

This clonotype was observed a single time. The chain links TRBV11-3 to TRBJ2-3; D is ambiguous. The CDR3 consists of 16 residues. Germline V gene lookup returns CDR1 SGHNT and CDR2 YENEEA. Between the trimmed V and J ends, which lost 5 bases and 5 bases, there was a span of 20 bases. The CDR3 DNA sequence: TGTGCCAGCAGCCCCTACAAAGACCAATGCATAGATACGCAGTATTTT. It encodes CASSPYKDQCIDTQYF. The whole variable domain, remainder taken from reference TRBV11-3 and TRBJ2-3, is EAGVVQSPRYKIIEKKQPVAFWCNPISGHNTLYWYLQNLGQGPELLIRYENEEAVDDSQLPKDRFSAERLKGVDSTLKIQPAELGDSAVYLCASSPYKDQCIDTQYFGPGTRLTVL.

The rearrangement uses TRBV28 and TRBJ2-7, with TRBD1 as a possible D gene (5 bases). The CDR3 length is 14 residues. V lost 11 bases to trimming and J lost 2 bases, with 19 bases between them. Germline loops: CDR1 MDHEN, CDR2 SYDVKM. CDR3: CAALPGQATYEQYF. In DNA form, the CDR3 reads TGTGCCGCGCTCCCAGGGCAGGCGACCTACGAGCAGTACTTC.

Notes on this clonotype: The junction shows a germline mismatch at one end, possibly a read error. The chain couples TRBV6-6 to TRBJ1-2, with D possibly being TRBD1 (6 bases). CDR1 and CDR2 (germline): MNHNY, SVGAGI (reference sequence). This CDR3 is 15 amino acids long. The CDR3: CASGYSTGLGSGYTF. CDR3 bases: TGTGCCAGCGGTTATTCCACAGGGTTGGGCAGTGGCTACACCTTC.

V gene TRBV29-1 combines with J gene TRBJ2-7; TRBD1 might be the D (6 bases). The CDR3 sequence is 14 residues long. Trimming removed 7 bases from V and 10 bases from J, with 26 bases in between. Looked up from germline, CDR1 is SQVTM and CDR2 is ANQGSEA. The CDR3 is CSAYTGSTTGDQYF. The CDR3 region has the DNA TGCAGCGCTTACACAGGGTCGACAACTGGCGATCAGTACTTC.

DNA of the CDR3: TGTGCCAGCAGTACCATGACCGCCCGGATGGAGCAGTACTTC. Its translation: CASSTMTARMEQYF. This chain connects TRBV6-2 or TRBV6-3 to TRBJ2-7; D not resolved. Trimming left V 5 bases short and J 7 bases short, with 18 bases between. CDR1 is MNHEY and CDR2 is SVGEGT in the germline V gene. The CDR3 is 14 residues long.

To note about this clonotype: One end of the junction fails to match germline, which may point to a read error. The CDR3: CAGFQGPYEQYF. The CDR3 DNA reads TGTGCCGGTTTCCAGGGTCCCTACGAGCAATACTTC. The J gene is TRBJ2-7, the V gene TRBV28, with D possibly being TRBD1 (5 bases). The CDR3 contains 12 residues. CDR1 is MDHEN, CDR2 SYDVKM, per germline.

As concerns this clonotype: Germline is not matched at one junction end, which may reflect a read error. The chain is built from TRBV20-1 and TRBJ2-2, with a possible D match to TRBD2 (5 bases). The CDR3 has 12 amino acids. The V gene's germline CDR1 is DFQATT and CDR2 SNEGSKA (reference sequence). CDR3 nucleotides: TGCAGTGCTAGTGGGTGCATCGGGGAGCTGCTTTTT. The encoded protein is CSASGCIGELLF.

On this clonotype itself: The missing conserved phenylalanine or tryptophan at the end of this CDR3 makes a read error likely. The chain couples TRBV29-1 to TRBJ1-2; D remains unclear. This CDR3 region has 12 residues. Germline-derived CDR1 and CDR2 are SQVTM and ANQGSEA. This chain's CDR3 is CSVDPDRDGYTI. CDR3 sequence (DNA): TGCAGCGTTGATCCCGACCGGGATGGATACACCATC.

V usage is TRBV29-1 and J usage is TRBJ2-2; 7 bases are shared with TRBD1. This CDR3 has 14 residues. Germline values: CDR1 SQVTM, CDR2 ANQGSEA. After removal of 3 bases from V and 14 bases from J, the junction contained 15 bases not matched to a gene. The CDR3 protein is CSVDWQGVTVELFF. CDR3 sequence (DNA): TGCAGCGTTGATTGGCAGGGGGTAACCGTGGAACTGTTTTTT.

This clonotype was observed once. The junction and the germline gene differ at one end; a read error may be behind it. V gene TRBV5-4 combines with J gene TRBJ2-1; TRBD1 aligns across 8 bases. Germline CDR1 reads SGHNT; CDR2 reads YYREEE (reference sequence). This CDR3 has 17 amino acids. CDR3 loop: CASGLDGGQGVDNEQFF. CDR3 sequence (DNA): TGTGCCAGCGGTTTGGACGGCGGACAGGGAGTTGACAATGAGCAGTTTTTC.

This clonotype was counted between two and nine times. The chain is built from TRBV12-3 or TRBV12-4 and TRBJ2-7; 9 nucleotides agree with TRBD1. The CDR3 sequence is 14 residues long. With V trimmed by 5 bases and J by 10 bases, 12 bases remained unmatched. This CDR3 is CASSQGTGSEDQYF. The CDR3 DNA reads as TGTGCCAGCAGTCAAGGGACAGGGTCTGAAGATCAGTACTTC.

Points on this clonotype: A junction end diverges from the germline sequence, so it may reflect a read error. J is TRBJ1-1 and V is TRBV11-2; D gene ambiguous. The CDR3 totals 16 residues. Germline loops: CDR1 SGHAT, CDR2 FQNNGV. CDR3 DNA sequence: TGTGCCAGTAGCTTAGAGTCAGGCCTGGCGGACACTGAAGCTTTCTTT. Translation: CASSLESGLADTEAFF. The full variable domain, completed using reference TRBV11-2 and TRBJ1-1, is EAGVAQSPRYKIIEKRQSVAFWCNPISGHATLYWYQQILGQGPKLLIQFQNNGVVDDSQLPKDRFSAERLKGVDSTLKIQPAKLEDSAVYLCASSLESGLADTEAFFGQGTRLTVV.

As for this clonotype: Since no conserved phenylalanine or tryptophan closes the CDR3, a read error is the likely cause. J is TRBJ2-7 and V is TRBV29-1, with a tentative D call TRBD2 (5 bases). Trimming took off 4 bases at V and 5 bases at J, with 15 bases between the two ends. From germline, CDR1 is SQVTM and CDR2 ANQGSEA. CDR3 length: 13 residues. CDR3 nucleotides: TGCAGCGTTGCCCCGGACTGTACGGACGAGCAGTACCTC. Its protein is CSVAPDCTDEQYL.

On this clonotype: One end of the junction varies from germline; a read error may be responsible. V and J are TRBV28 and TRBJ1-5, with D possibly being TRBD1 (6 bases). Germline CDR1 and CDR2: MDHEN and SYDVKM. The CDR3 contains 14 residues. Here the CDR3 DNA reads TGTACCAGCACCCTCGGGGGCGGCAATCAGCCCCAGCATTTT. Translation gives CTSTLGGGNQPQHF.

This clonotype was seen once. A junction end diverges from the germline sequence, so it may reflect a read error. This chain joins TRBV20-1 and TRBJ1-6, with 7 bases identical to TRBD1. Germline CDR1 DFQATT, CDR2 SNEGSKA (reference sequence). This CDR3 contains 13 residues. In DNA, the CDR3 is TGCAGTGCAGGACAGGCTGGAGGTTCACCCCTCTACTTT. Its protein is CSAGQAGGSPLYF.

A remark on this clonotype: The conserved phenylalanine or tryptophan is not found at the CDR3 terminus, so this likely reflects a read error. The chain is built from TRBV11-1 and TRBJ1-1, with 11 bases matching TRBD1. Germline V gives CDR1 SGHAT, CDR2 FQDESV (reference sequence). J gave up 11 bases and V 5 bases, and 13 bases lay outside the gene matches. The CDR3 totals 15 residues. CDR3 in amino acids: CASSPGQGAETEAFL. CDR3 coding DNA: TGTGCCAGCAGCCCAGGACAGGGGGCGGAAACCGAGGCTTTCTTA.

As for this clonotype: The germline gene is not matched at one end of the junction; a read error may be the cause. The V gene is TRBV29-1, the J gene TRBJ1-1; maybe TRBD1 (5 bases). CDR3 size: 14 residues. Germline V gene data show CDR1 as SQVTM and CDR2 as ANQGSEA. CDR3 loop: CSVVEGAGNAEALF. CDR3 DNA: TGCAGCGTTGTAGAAGGGGCGGGGAACGCTGAAGCTCTCTTT.

On this clonotype itself: A much more abundant neighbour one base away suggests this may be a read error. The chain uses TRBV28 and TRBJ1-1; no reliable D call. Looked up from germline, CDR1 is MDHEN and CDR2 is SYDVKM. The CDR3 is 15 amino acids. The CDR3 reads CASSFLDGSYTETFF. CDR3 DNA: TGTGCCAGCAGTTTCCTTGACGGTAGCTACACTGAAACTTTCTTT.